The entry that follows covers one T cell receptor (beta chain) sequence. Enrolment of Seattle patients took place during active infection, and they were followed longitudinally. The sample comes from a study of blood T cell repertoires in COVID-19. On the study more broadly: The cDNA or gDNA used as material had been derived from T cells, B-cell-depleted T cells, or PBMCs.

Per the study methods: Using reference gene primer amplification, nucleated cell counts were estimated. Profiled with immunoSEQ multiplex PCR; TCRdb holds only in-frame clones, not every one. That table is the source of V, J and clone size, and D and trimming were worked out from the DNA. In the table there are roughly 160,000 clones, about 87% of which are singletons. This CDR3 is built from 14 residues. V lost 5 bases and J 9 bases, leaving 17 bases between the germline ends. Germline V gene data show CDR1 as MNHEY and CDR2 as SVGAGI. Sequences were obtained from peripheral blood. The sequence was obtained from a woman aged 70-85 years with COVID-19, enrolled during active disease. The rearrangement joins TRBV6-5 to TRBJ1-3; D gene ambiguous. The CDR3 spells CASSRRVSVGTIYF. The DNA for the CDR3 is TGTGCCAGCAGTCGGCGGGTCTCTGTGGGCACCATATATTTT.